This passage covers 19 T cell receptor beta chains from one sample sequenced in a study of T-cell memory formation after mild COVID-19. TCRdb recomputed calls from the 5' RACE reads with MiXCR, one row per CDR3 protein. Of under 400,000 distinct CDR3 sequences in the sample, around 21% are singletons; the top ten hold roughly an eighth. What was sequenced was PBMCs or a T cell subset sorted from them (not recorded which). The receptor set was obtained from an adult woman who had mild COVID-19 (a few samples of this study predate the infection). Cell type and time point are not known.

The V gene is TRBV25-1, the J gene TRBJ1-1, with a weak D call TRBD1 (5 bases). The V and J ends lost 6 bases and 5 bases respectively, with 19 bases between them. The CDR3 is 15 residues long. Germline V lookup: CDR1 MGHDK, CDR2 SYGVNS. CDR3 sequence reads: CASRYSRGLGTEAFF. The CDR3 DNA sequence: TGTGCCAGCAGGTACTCCCGGGGCCTAGGGACTGAAGCTTTCTTT.

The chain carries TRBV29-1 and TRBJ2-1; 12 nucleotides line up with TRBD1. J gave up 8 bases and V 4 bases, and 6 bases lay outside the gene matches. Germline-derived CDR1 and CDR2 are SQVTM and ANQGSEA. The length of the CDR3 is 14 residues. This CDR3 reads CSVVRDRGRDEQFF. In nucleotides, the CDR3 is TGCAGCGTTGTAAGGGACAGGGGGCGGGATGAGCAGTTCTTC.

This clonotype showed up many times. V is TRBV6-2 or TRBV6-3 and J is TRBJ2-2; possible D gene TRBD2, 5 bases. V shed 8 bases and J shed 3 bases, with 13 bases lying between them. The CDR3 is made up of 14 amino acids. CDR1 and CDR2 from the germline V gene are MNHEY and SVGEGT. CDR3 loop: CASAPSTYTGELFF. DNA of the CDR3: TGTGCCAGCGCCCCTAGCACCTACACCGGGGAGCTGTTTTTT.

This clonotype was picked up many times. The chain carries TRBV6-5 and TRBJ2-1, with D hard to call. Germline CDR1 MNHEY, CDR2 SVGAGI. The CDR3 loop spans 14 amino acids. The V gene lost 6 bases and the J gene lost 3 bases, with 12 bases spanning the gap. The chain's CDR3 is CASRMTLLYNEQFF. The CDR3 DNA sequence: TGTGCCAGCAGAATGACACTGCTCTACAATGAGCAGTTCTTC.

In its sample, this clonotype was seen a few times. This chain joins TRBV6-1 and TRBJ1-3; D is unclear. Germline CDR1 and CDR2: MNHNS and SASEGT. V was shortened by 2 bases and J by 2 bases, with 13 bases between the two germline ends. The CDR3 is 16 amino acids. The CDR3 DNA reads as TGTGCCAGCAGTGAATTTGACAATGGGGCTGGAAACACCATATATTTT. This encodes CASSEFDNGAGNTIYF.

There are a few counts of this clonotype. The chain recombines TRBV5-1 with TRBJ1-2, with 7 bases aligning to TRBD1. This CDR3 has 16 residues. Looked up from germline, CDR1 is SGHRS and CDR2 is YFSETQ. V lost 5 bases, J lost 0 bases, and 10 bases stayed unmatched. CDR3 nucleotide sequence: TGCGCCAGCAGTTTTAAAACAGGGGCTTCTAACTATGGCTACACCTTC. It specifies CASSFKTGASNYGYTF.

CDR3 region: CASSLVARDTPENIQYF. The DNA of the CDR3 is TGTGCCAGCAGCTTGGTAGCGAGAGACACCCCCGAAAACATTCAGTACTTC. The chain links TRBV7-2 to TRBJ2-4, with D perhaps TRBD2 (5 bases). V was pared by 3 bases and J by 5 bases, with 20 bases between. The CDR3 is 17 residues long. The germline V gene has CDR1 SGHTA and CDR2 FQGNSA.

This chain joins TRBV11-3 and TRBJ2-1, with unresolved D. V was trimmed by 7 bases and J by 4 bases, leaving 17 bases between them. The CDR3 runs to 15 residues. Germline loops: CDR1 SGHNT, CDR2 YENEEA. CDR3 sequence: CASTPGYVGYNEQFF. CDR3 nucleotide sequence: TGTGCCAGCACCCCCGGCTACGTAGGATACAATGAGCAGTTCTTC. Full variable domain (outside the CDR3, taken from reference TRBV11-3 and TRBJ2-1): EAGVVQSPRYKIIEKKQPVAFWCNPISGHNTLYWYLQNLGQGPELLIRYENEEAVDDSQLPKDRFSAERLKGVDSTLKIQPAELGDSAVYLCASTPGYVGYNEQFFGPGTRLTVL.

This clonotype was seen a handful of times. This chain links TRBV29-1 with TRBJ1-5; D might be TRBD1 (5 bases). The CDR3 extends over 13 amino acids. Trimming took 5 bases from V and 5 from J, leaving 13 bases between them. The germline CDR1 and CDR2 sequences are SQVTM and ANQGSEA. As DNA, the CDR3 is TGCAGCGTTTTCATGGGGACGGATCAGCCCCAGCATTTT. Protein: CSVFMGTDQPQHF.

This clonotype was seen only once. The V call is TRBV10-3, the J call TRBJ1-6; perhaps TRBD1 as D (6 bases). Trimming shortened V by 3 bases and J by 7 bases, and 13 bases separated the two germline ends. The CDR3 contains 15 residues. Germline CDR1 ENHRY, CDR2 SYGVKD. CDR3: CAISDRTDTNSPLHF. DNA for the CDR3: TGTGCCATCAGTGACCGGACAGATACCAATTCACCCCTCCACTTT.

The CDR3 is CASSVDDLRYNEQFF. The CDR3 DNA is TGTGCCAGCAGCGTAGATGATTTGCGCTACAATGAGCAGTTCTTC. This chain uses TRBV9 with TRBJ2-1; D is uncertain. The CDR3 extends over 15 amino acids. Trimming took 0 bases from V and 3 from J, leaving 10 bases between them. CDR1 and CDR2 from the germline V gene are SGDLS and YYNGEE.

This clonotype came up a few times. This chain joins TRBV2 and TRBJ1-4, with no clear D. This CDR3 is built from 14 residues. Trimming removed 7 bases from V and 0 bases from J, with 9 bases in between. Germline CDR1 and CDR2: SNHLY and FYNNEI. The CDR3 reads CASKDRSTNEKLFF. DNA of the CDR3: TGTGCCAGCAAGGACCGATCAACTAATGAAAAACTGTTTTTT. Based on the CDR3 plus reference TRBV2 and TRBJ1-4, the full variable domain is EPEVTQTPSHQVTQMGQEVILRCVPISNHLYFYWYRQILGQKVEFLVSFYNNEISEKSEIFDDQFSVERPDGSNFTLKIRSTKLEDSAMYFCASKDRSTNEKLFFGSGTQLSVL.

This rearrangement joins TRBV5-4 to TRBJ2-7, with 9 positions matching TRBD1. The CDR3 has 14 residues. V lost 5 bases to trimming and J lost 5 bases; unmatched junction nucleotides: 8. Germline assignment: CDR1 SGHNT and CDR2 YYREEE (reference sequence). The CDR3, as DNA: TGTGCCAGCAGGGCCTGGGACAGGGTGAACGAGCAGTACTTC. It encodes CASRAWDRVNEQYF. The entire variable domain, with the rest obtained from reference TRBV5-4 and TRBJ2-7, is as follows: ETGVTQSPTHLIKTRGQQVTLRCSSQSGHNTVSWYQQALGQGPQFIFQYYREEENGRGNFPPRFSGLQFPNYSSELNVNALELDDSALYLCASRAWDRVNEQYFGPGTRLTVT.

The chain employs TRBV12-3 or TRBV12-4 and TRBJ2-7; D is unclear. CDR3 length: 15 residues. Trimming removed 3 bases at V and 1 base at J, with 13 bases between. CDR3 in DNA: TGTGCCAGCAGTTTCCCAGCAGGCTTATCCTACGAGCAGTACTTC. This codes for CASSFPAGLSYEQYF.

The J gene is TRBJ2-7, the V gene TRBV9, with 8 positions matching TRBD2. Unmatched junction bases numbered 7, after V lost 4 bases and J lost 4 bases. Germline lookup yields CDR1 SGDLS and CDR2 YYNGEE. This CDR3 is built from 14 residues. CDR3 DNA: TGTGCCAGCAGCCCAGCGGGAGTGAGGTACGAGCAGTACTTC. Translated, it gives CASSPAGVRYEQYF.

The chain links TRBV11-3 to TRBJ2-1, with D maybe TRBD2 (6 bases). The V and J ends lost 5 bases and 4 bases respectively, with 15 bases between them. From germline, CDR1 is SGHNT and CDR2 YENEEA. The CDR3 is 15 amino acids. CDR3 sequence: CASSKRGTDYNEQFF. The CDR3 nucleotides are TGTGCCAGCAGCAAAAGAGGGACTGATTACAATGAGCAGTTCTTC.

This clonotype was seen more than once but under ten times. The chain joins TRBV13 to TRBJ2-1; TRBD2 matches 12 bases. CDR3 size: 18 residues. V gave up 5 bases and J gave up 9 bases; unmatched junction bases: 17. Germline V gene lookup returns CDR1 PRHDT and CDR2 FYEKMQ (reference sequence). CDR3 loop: CASSRGGRLAGAVGEQFF. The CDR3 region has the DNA TGTGCCAGCAGCCGCGGGGGAAGACTAGCGGGAGCTGTGGGTGAGCAGTTCTTC. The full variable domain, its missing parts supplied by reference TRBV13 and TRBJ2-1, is AAGVIQSPRHLIKEKRETATLKCYPIPRHDTVYWYQQGPGQDPQFLISFYEKMQSDKGSIPDRFSAQQFSDYHSELNMSSLELGDSALYFCASSRGGRLAGAVGEQFFGPGTRLTVL.

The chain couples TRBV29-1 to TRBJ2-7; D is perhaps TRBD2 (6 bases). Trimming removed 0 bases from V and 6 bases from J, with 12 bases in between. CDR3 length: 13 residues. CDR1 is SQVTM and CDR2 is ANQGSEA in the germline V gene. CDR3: CSVEDGSSLEQYF. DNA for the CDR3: TGCAGCGTTGAAGACGGGAGCTCGCTCGAGCAGTACTTC.

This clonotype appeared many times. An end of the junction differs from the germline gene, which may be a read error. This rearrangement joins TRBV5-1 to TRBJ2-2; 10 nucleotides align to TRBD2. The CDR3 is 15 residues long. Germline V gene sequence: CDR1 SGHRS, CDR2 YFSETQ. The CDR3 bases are TGTGCCAGCAGCTTAGTAGCGGGGGGCACCGGGGAGCTGTTTTTT. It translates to CASSLVAGGTGELFF.